This TCR beta chain is from a study of identical twins. This clonotype was picked up a small number of times. The antigen is undetermined. V shed 7 bases and J shed 8 bases, with 18 bases lying between them. Germline V gives CDR1 MGHDK, CDR2 SYGVNS. CDR3 length: 13 amino acids. Whole-study results and caveats: Whereas memory repertoires showed no such difference, abundant cord blood beta clonotypes carried fewer insertions. Analyses based on zero insertions could be partly confounded by invariant MAIT and iNKT cells.

Each CDR3 protein gets one entry after TCRdb re-called the 5' RACE reads with MiXCR. The table lists fewer than 500,000 distinct CDR3 sequences, roughly 26% of them singletons. The same sample was also studied in work on T cells expressing NK-cell markers. That source reports: It was sorted CD3+CD56-NKG2C+, CD3+CD56+NKG2C- and CD3+CD56+NKG2C+ T cells that provided the TCR beta repertoires. HCMV seropositivity marked seven of the eight sequenced donors; one was seronegative.

Sequencing input: CD4+ T cells sorted from blood. This chain joins TRBV25-1 and TRBJ2-7, with D possibly TRBD2 on 6 matching bases. This TCR came from a woman in her late teens or twenties in good health. The CDR3 DNA sequence: TGTGCCAGCACGATGGGGGGATTATCAAAGCAGTACTTC. Its translation: CASTMGGLSKQYF.